These T cell receptor beta chains were read from a single sample in a study of blood T cell repertoires in COVID-19. Only in-frame clones appear in the TCRdb table, and some are missing; sequencing was by immunoSEQ multiplex PCR. The sample consists of fewer than 300,000 clones, around 90% of them appearing once. The sample taken for sequencing was PBMCs or T cells enriched from blood (not recorded which). These receptors came from a woman between 25 and 40 years old who had recovered from COVID-19. Both conserved end residues are part of each CDR3. D genes are given only for firm matches. Expanded clones get a size class; other rows say once, few or many, or leave the size out.

clone size: NA; J gene: TRBJ2-4; V gene: TRBV5-1; D gene: NA; CDR3 DNA: TGCGCCAGCAGCGAACTAAACATTCAGTACTTC; CDR3 protein: CASSELNIQYF
clone size: NA; J gene: TRBJ2-2; V gene: TRBV29-1; D gene: TRBD2; CDR3 DNA: TGCAGCGTTCGTAAGGGGGCGGGAGGGTTTGACACCGGGGAGCTGTTTTTT; CDR3 protein: CSVRKGAGGFDTGELFF
clone size: NA; J gene: TRBJ1-4; V gene: TRBV28; D gene: TRBD1; CDR3 DNA: TGTGCCAGCAGTTCAGGGGGGACAGGGGATGAAAAACTGTTTTTT; CDR3 protein: CASSSGGTGDEKLFF
clone size: NA; J gene: TRBJ1-5; V gene: TRBV30; D gene: TRBD1; CDR3 DNA: TGTGCCTGGAGTGTGCTTCCAGGGGGCAACCAGCCCCAGCATTTT; CDR3 protein: CAWSVLPGGNQPQHF
clone size: NA; J gene: TRBJ1-2; V gene: TRBV6-2/TRBV6-3; D gene: TRBD1; CDR3 DNA: TGTGCCAGCAGCACAGACAGGGGGCCTTTCGACTATGGCTACACCTTC; CDR3 protein: CASSTDRGPFDYGYTF
clone size: NA; J gene: TRBJ2-3; V gene: TRBV7-6; D gene: TRBD2; CDR3 DNA: TGTGCCAGCAGCTGGACTAGTGACTCAGATACGCAGTATTTT; CDR3 protein: CASSWTSDSDTQYF
clone size: once; J gene: TRBJ1-5; V gene: TRBV2; D gene: NA; CDR3 DNA: TGTGCCAGCAGTGCTAACTTACCGAGCAATCAGCCCCAGCATTTT; CDR3 protein: CASSANLPSNQPQHF
clone size: NA; J gene: TRBJ1-5; V gene: TRBV27; D gene: TRBD1; CDR3 DNA: TGTGCCAGCAGGACAGGGTGGGGCAATCAGCCCCAGCATTTT; CDR3 protein: CASRTGWGNQPQHF
clone size: NA; J gene: TRBJ2-7; V gene: TRBV28; D gene: TRBD1; CDR3 DNA: TGTGCCAGCAATCGCGTTTGGGGCGACAGGGGCCTTGAAAGCTACGAGCAGTACTTC; CDR3 protein: CASNRVWGDRGLESYEQYF
clone size: once; J gene: TRBJ1-6; V gene: TRBV7-9; D gene: NA; CDR3 DNA: TGTGCCAGCAGCTTGCCAGGGGTTGGGTCACCCCTCCACTTT; CDR3 protein: CASSLPGVGSPLHF
clone size: NA; J gene: TRBJ2-7; V gene: TRBV29-1; D gene: NA; CDR3 DNA: TGCAGCGTTGGACAGCTTAAAGGGCAGCAGTACTTC; CDR3 protein: CSVGQLKGQQYF
clone size: NA; J gene: TRBJ1-3; V gene: TRBV7-9; D gene: NA; CDR3 DNA: TGTGCCAGCAGCCCGGACTGGGCCTCTGGAAACACCATATATTTT; CDR3 protein: CASSPDWASGNTIYF
clone size: NA; J gene: TRBJ2-3; V gene: TRBV6-5; D gene: TRBD2; CDR3 DNA: TGTGCCAGCCGGAATCCGGGACTAGCGGGAGATACGCAGTATTTT; CDR3 protein: CASRNPGLAGDTQYF
clone size: NA; J gene: TRBJ2-3; V gene: TRBV27; D gene: TRBD1; CDR3 DNA: TGTGCCAGCCTCATTTCCAGGGGGCGGAAAGATACGCAGTATTTT; CDR3 protein: CASLISRGRKDTQYF